This TCR beta chain was obtained from a study of blood T cells in healthy people across ages. Next came a second PCR, run for roughly 6 to 11 cycles, which used a sample-barcoded 5' primer along with a J-beta primer mix. From the 5' RACE reads, TCRdb called clonotypes with MiXCR, one entry per CDR3 protein. The sample holds about 1.6 million distinct CDR3 sequences, 30% to 40% seen once. Study-level findings and limits: CMV status of donors was unknown, possibly confounding expanded clonotype changes. Age advanced and TCR beta diversity per million T cells fell, roughly linearly.

About this clonotype: What it recognizes is unknown.

Per germline, CDR1 SGHTA and CDR2 FQGNSA. V was clipped by 5 bases and J by 5 bases, with 24 bases between them. The CDR3 sequence is 17 residues long. Every sample had a minimum of 6.5 million PBMCs isolated. Sequences were obtained from blood. The chain employs TRBV7-2 and TRBJ1-2; possibly TRBD1 for D (5 bases). This TCR was sampled from a woman in her twenties or thirties in good health. CDR3 nucleotide sequence: TGTGCCAGCAGCCCGGATGTGGGGCGTCCGACCCATTATGGCTACACCTTC. Translated, it gives CASSPDVGRPTHYGYTF.